A selection of T cell receptor beta chains follows, all from one sample in a study of radiation and T cells in renal cell carcinoma. Data came from immunoSEQ multiplex PCR; TCRdb stores just in-frame clones and leaves some out. The repertoire holds tens of thousands of clones, with 58% as singletons. The source was tumor tissue, collected from a patient whose treatment was nephrectomy without radiotherapy. These receptors were collected from a man aged 40-49 years with renal cell carcinoma. Each CDR3 is given without its conserved first and last residue. Fields, in order: D gene, J gene, V gene, CDR3 protein. D genes are given only for firm matches.

>TRBD2|TRBJ2-1|TRBV5-1
ASSPRTSGREYNEQF
>.|TRBJ1-1|TRBV6-6
ASSYGPNTEAF
>.|TRBJ2-7|TRBV2
ASRRPGQGSYEQY
>.|TRBJ1-5|TRBV2
ASSDRGVNGNQPQH
>TRBD2|TRBJ2-2|TRBV11-2
ASSRLLAGAGELF
>.|TRBJ1-2|TRBV10-2
ASGGQAYAGGGYT
>.|TRBJ1-3|TRBV15
ATSRAPGDTIY
>.|TRBJ1-1|TRBV5-6
ASSLVPGAGAEAF
>TRBD1|TRBJ1-4|TRBV9
ASSVGQGNEKLF
>.|TRBJ2-5|TRBV12-5
ASGLGGGRETQY
>.|TRBJ2-6|TRBV27
ASSFEGANVLT
>TRBD1|TRBJ2-6|TRBV2
ASSDRAEGSGANVLT
>.|TRBJ2-6|TRBV27
ASSFTGSSGANVLT
>.|TRBJ2-5|TRBV6-1
ASSAGLGDQETQY